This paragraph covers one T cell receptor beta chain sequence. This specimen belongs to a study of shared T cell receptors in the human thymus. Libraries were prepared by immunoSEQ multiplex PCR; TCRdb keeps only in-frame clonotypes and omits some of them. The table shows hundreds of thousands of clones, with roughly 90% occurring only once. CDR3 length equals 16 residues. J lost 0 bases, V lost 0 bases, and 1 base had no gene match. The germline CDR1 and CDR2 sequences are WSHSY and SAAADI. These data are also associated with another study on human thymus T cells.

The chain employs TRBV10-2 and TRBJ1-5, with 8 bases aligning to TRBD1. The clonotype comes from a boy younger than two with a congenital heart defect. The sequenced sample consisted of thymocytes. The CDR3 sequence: CASSESGTGSNQPQHF. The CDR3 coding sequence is TGCGCCAGCAGTGAGTCAGGGACAGGTAGCAATCAGCCCCAGCATTTT.